The present entry profiles one T cell receptor (beta chain) with its context. Antigen unknown. From germline, CDR1 is SNHLY and CDR2 FYNNEI. The CDR3 has 15 residues. Unmatched junction bases numbered 16, after V lost 10 bases and J lost 5 bases. This entry is derived from a study of cytomegalovirus exposure and HLA in healthy donors. Study in general: Findings of an earlier analysis included roughly 120 million unique TCR beta sequences from roughly 180 million T cells. Whole-study findings and limits: As a later analysis revealed, most CMV-associated TCR beta chains appeared HLA-restricted. Later analysis indicated greater clonal expansion among HLA-associated TCR beta chains than among equally common other chains. Researchers catalogued about 150 TCR beta chains as cytomegalovirus-associated.

Amplification used 60 Vbeta primers and 13 Jbeta primers. TCRdb's table, derived via immunoSEQ multiplex PCR, lists solely in-frame clones and lacks some. This sample has about 140,000 clones, with approximately 57% found just once. The chain links TRBV2 to TRBJ2-5; 7 nucleotides match TRBD2. Source material: PBMCs. This TCR was recovered from a male donor in good health and CMV-seronegative. CDR3 in DNA: TGTGCCACCCCCTCGGGGGGTCGGGCTGAGGAGACCCAGTACTTC. This codes for CATPSGGRAEETQYF.